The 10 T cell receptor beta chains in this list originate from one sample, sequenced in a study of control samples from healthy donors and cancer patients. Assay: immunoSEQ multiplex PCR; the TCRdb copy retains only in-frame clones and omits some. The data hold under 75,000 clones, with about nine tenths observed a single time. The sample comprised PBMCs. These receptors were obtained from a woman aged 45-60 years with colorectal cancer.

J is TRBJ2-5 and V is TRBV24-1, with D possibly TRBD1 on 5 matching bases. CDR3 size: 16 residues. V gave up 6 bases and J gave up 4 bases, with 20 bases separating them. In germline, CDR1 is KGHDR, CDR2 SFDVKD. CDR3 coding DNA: TGTGCCACCAGTTGCTCTAACCGAGACAGAGGAGAGACCCAGTACTTC. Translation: CATSCSNRDRGETQYF.

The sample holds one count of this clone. CDR3 nucleotides: TGTGCCAGCAGTGCTCTAGCGGATCGCACAGATACGCAGTATTTT. This gives the protein CASSALADRTDTQYF. The chain combines TRBV2 with TRBJ2-3; TRBD2 aligns across 7 bases. CDR1 SNHLY and CDR2 FYNNEI come from the germline V gene. The CDR3 is 15 residues long. The V segment lost 4 bases and the J segment 1 base; nucleotides outside the gene matches: 5. The full variable domain, completed using reference TRBV2 and TRBJ2-3, is EPEVTQTPSHQVTQMGQEVILRCVPISNHLYFYWYRQILGQKVEFLVSFYNNEISEKSEIFDDQFSVERPDGSNFTLKIRSTKLEDSAMYFCASSALADRTDTQYFGPGTRLTVL.

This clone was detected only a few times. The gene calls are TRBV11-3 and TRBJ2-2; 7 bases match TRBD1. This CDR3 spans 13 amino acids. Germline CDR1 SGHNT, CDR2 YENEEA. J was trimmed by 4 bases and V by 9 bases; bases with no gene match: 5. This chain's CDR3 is CASQGQPTGELFF. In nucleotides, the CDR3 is TGTGCCAGTCAGGGACAGCCCACCGGGGAGCTGTTTTTT. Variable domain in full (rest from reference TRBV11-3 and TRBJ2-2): EAGVVQSPRYKIIEKKQPVAFWCNPISGHNTLYWYLQNLGQGPELLIRYENEEAVDDSQLPKDRFSAERLKGVDSTLKIQPAELGDSAVYLCASQGQPTGELFFGEGSRLTVL.

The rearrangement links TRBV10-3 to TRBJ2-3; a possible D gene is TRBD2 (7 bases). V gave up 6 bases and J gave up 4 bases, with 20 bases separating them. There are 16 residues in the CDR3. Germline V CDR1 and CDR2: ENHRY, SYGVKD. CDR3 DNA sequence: TGTGCCATCAGCAGAAAGGGGGGGGTTGATGCAGATACGCAGTATTTT. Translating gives CAISRKGGVDADTQYF.

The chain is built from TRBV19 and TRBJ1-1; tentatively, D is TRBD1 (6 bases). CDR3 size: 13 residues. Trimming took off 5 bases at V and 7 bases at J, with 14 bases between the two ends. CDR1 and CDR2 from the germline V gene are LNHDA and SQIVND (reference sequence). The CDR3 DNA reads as TGTGCCAGTAGTGTACGGACAGAAGGTGAAGCTTTCTTT. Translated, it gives CASSVRTEGEAFF.

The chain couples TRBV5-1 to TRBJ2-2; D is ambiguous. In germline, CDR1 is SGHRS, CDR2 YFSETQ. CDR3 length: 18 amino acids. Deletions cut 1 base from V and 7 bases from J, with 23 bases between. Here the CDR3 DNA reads TGCGCCAGCAGCTTGCCCCTCGCCTCCGGGCCTGCCGGCGGGGAGCTGTTTTTT. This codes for CASSLPLASGPAGGELFF.

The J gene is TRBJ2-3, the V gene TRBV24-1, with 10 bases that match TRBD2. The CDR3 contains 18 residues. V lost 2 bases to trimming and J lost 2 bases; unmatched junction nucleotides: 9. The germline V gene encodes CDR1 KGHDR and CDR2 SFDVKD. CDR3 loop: CATSDSPASGGVTDTQYF. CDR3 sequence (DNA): TGTGCCACCAGTGATTCCCCGGCTAGCGGGGGCGTCACAGATACGCAGTATTTT.

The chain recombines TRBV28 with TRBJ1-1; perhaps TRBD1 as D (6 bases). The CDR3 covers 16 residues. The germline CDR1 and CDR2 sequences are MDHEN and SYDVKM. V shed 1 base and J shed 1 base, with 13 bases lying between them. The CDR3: CASSLYQGRGNTEAFF. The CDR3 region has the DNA TGTGCCAGCAGTTTATACCAGGGGCGAGGGAACACTGAAGCTTTCTTT.

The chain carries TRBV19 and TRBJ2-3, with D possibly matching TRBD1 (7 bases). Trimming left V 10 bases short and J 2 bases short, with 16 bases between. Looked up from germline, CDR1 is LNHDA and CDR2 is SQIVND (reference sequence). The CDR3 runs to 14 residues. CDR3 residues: CATKEGQFTDTQYF. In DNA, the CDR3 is TGTGCCACCAAGGAGGGACAGTTCACAGATACGCAGTATTTT.

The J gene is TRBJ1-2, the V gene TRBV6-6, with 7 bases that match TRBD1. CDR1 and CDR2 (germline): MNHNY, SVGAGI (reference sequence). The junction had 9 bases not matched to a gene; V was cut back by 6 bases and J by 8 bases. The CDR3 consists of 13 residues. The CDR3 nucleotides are TGTGCCAGCAGAACACAGGGGAGGGACGGCTACACCTTC. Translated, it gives CASRTQGRDGYTF.